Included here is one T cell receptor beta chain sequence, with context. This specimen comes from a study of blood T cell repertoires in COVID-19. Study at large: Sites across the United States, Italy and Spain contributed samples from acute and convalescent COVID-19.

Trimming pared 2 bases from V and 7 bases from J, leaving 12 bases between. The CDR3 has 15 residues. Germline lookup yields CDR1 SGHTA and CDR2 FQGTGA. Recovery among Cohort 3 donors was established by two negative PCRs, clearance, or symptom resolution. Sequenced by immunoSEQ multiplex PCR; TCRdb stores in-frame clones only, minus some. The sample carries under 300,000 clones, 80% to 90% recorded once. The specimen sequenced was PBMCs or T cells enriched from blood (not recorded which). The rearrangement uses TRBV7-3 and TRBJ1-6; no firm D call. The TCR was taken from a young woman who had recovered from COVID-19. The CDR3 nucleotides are TGTGCCAGCAGCTTAGGCCCCTCAACCAATTCACCCCTCCACTTT. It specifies CASSLGPSTNSPLHF.